What follows are 5 T cell receptor beta chains derived from one specimen sequenced in a study of OX40 agonist ivuxolimab in advanced cancers. Using immunoSEQ multiplex PCR, the repertoire was profiled, and TCRdb retains in-frame clones only, with some absent. The table records under 85,000 clones, 85% to 95% of them present only once. Specimen: CD4+ or CD8+ T cells sorted from blood, collected in a trial of the OX40 agonist ivuxolimab. Source of these receptors: an adult with an advanced solid tumor such as melanoma, head and neck, liver or kidney cancer.

This rearrangement joins TRBV7-9 to TRBJ1-2; the D is unclear. The CDR3 totals 14 residues. The germline V gene has CDR1 SEHNR and CDR2 FQNEAQ (reference sequence). The ends were cut back, 0 bases at V and 5 bases at J, with 10 bases in the middle. CDR3 amino acids: CASSLAETSYGYTF. The CDR3 DNA is TGTGCCAGCAGCTTAGCGGAGACGTCATATGGCTACACCTTC.

V usage is TRBV9 and J usage is TRBJ2-7; the D is unclear. In germline, CDR1 is SGDLS, CDR2 YYNGEE. Trimming removed 7 bases from V and 2 bases from J, with 10 bases in between. This CDR3 region has 12 residues. CDR3 nucleotide sequence: TGTGCCAGCTCCCCCCGAGCCTACGAGCAGTACTTC. It translates to CASSPRAYEQYF.

The J gene is TRBJ2-1, the V gene TRBV7-9; no definite D call. This CDR3 contains 13 residues. V lost 2 bases and J lost 10, with 12 bases in between. Looked up from germline, CDR1 is SEHNR and CDR2 is FQNEAQ (reference sequence). Written as DNA, the CDR3 is TGTGCCAGCAGCTTATCTCAGCCGGTCGAGCAGTTCTTC. It translates to CASSLSQPVEQFF.

V gene TRBV29-1 combines with J gene TRBJ2-7, with D tentatively TRBD1 (7 bases). Germline CDR1 is SQVTM and CDR2 is ANQGSEA. This CDR3 region has 14 residues. V lost 7 bases and J 1 base, leaving 17 bases between the germline ends. Here the CDR3 DNA reads TGCAGCGCCCTTGGCAGGGGGGCTTCCTACGAGCAGTACTTC. It is translated as CSALGRGASYEQYF.

This chain links TRBV27 with TRBJ2-1; D is perhaps TRBD2 (6 bases). V was trimmed by 6 bases and J by 1 base, leaving 10 bases between them. CDR3 length: 14 residues. The germline V gene has CDR1 MNHEY and CDR2 SMNVEV (reference sequence). The CDR3 DNA sequence: TGTGCCAGCAGAGTGAGCGGGTCCTACAATGAGCAGTTCTTC. It is translated as CASRVSGSYNEQFF.